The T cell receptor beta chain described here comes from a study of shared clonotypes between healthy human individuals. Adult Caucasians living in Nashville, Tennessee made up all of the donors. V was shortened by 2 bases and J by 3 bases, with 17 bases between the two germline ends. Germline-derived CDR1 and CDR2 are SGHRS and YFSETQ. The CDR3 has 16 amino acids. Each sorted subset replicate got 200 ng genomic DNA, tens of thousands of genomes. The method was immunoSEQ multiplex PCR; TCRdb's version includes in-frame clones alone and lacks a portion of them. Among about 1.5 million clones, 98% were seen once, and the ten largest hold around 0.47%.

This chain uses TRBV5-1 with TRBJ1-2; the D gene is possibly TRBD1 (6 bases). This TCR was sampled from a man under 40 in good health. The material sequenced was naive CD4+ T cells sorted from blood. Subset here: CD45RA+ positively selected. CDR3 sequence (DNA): TGCGCCAGCAGCTTCGGGACACTTTACTTCGACTATGGCTACACCTTC. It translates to CASSFGTLYFDYGYTF.